This passage covers 9 T cell receptor beta chains from one sample sequenced in a study of T cells in Graves' hyperthyroidism and ophthalmopathy. The TCR beta CDR3 regions underwent amplification using RNA transcripts as the source. RT-PCR in the first round (using the HTBI primer set) targeted the TCR CDR3. TCRdb reanalysed the multiplex PCR reads using MiXCR and keeps one entry per CDR3 protein. The sample consists of 300,000 to 500,000 distinct CDR3 sequences, more than 12% of them appearing once. The material sequenced was blood. The origin of the receptors is a man in his fifties with Graves' ophthalmopathy.

This clonotype was seen ten or more times. The chain combines TRBV5-1 with TRBJ1-1; 8 positions agree with TRBD1. The CDR3 covers 13 residues. Looked up from germline, CDR1 is SGHRS and CDR2 is YFSETQ. The V and J ends lost 4 bases and 6 bases, in that order; junction bases with no gene match: 5. The CDR3 nucleotides read TGCGCCAGCAGCCAGGGGGCGCGATCTGAAGCTTTCTTT. Translation: CASSQGARSEAFF.

This clonotype showed up just a few times. CDR3 loop: CASRPRGVGTGELFF. Written as DNA, the CDR3 is TGTGCCAGCAGACCGAGGGGGGTGGGGACCGGGGAGCTGTTTTTT. This chain joins TRBV12-3 or TRBV12-4 and TRBJ2-2, with D perhaps assigned TRBD1 or TRBD2 (6 bases each). V was shortened by 6 bases and J by 5 bases, with 16 bases between the two germline ends. This CDR3 contains 15 residues.

This clonotype was seen repeatedly, ten times or more. CDR3 DNA sequence: TGTGCCAGCAGTTTCTCAGGCGGGATATATGAGCAGTTCTTC. Translated: CASSFSGGIYEQFF. The V gene is TRBV28, the J gene TRBJ2-1, with D possibly matching TRBD2 (6 bases). Germline assignment: CDR1 MDHEN and CDR2 SYDVKM. V was shortened by 3 bases and J by 8 bases, with 14 bases between the two germline ends. The CDR3 totals 14 residues.

This clonotype was seen repeatedly, ten times or more. J is TRBJ2-3 and V is TRBV12-3 or TRBV12-4, with D uncertain. The CDR3 runs to 14 residues. V lost 6 bases, J lost 6 bases, and 16 bases lay in between. The CDR3 DNA sequence: TGTGCCAGCAGAATCACGGGCCACGGGGATACGCAGTATTTT. It encodes CASRITGHGDTQYF.

The genes are TRBV19 and TRBJ1-2, with D possibly being TRBD1 (6 bases). Germline CDR1 LNHDA, CDR2 SQIVND (reference sequence). The CDR3 has 14 amino acids. V was cut by 6 bases and J by 8 bases, with 19 bases left in between. The CDR3 nucleotides read TGTGCCAGTAGAGTCGTGGGGGCGGCGGGAGGCTACACCTTC. It encodes CASRVVGAAGGYTF.

This clonotype appeared many times. The chain uses TRBV29-1 and TRBJ1-2, with TRBD1 identical over 12 bases. Germline-derived CDR1 and CDR2 are SQVTM and ANQGSEA. Trimming at V came to 3 bases and at J to 5 bases, leaving 7 bases not matched to a gene. The CDR3 extends over 15 amino acids. The CDR3 nucleotides read TGCAGCGTTGATAACCGGGACAGGGGGCGTTATGGCTACACCTTC. Its translation is CSVDNRDRGRYGYTF. Combining the CDR3 with reference TRBV29-1 and TRBJ1-2 gives the whole variable domain SAVISQKPSRDICQRGTSLTIQCQVDSQVTMMFWYRQQPGQSLTLIATANQGSEATYESGFVIDKFPISRPNLTFSTLTVSNMSPEDSSIYLCSVDNRDRGRYGYTFGSGTRLTVV.

This chain joins TRBV25-1 and TRBJ2-3, with no clear D. Germline V CDR1 and CDR2: MGHDK, SYGVNS. CDR3 length equals 15 residues. Deletions cut 2 bases from V and 6 bases from J, with 15 bases between. CDR3 nucleotides: TGTGCCAGCAGTGAAACCTTTGTCTCGGGCGATACGCAGTATTTT. Amino acid sequence: CASSETFVSGDTQYF. The full variable domain, with the rest looked up from reference TRBV25-1 and TRBJ2-3, is EADIYQTPRYLVIGTGKKITLECSQTMGHDKMYWYQQDPGMELHLIHYSYGVNSTEKGDLSSESTVSRIRTEHFPLTLESARPSHTSQYLCASSETFVSGDTQYFGPGTRLTVL.

The rearrangement uses TRBV14 and TRBJ2-1, with TRBD2 identical over 8 bases. The CDR3 totals 16 residues. The germline V gene has CDR1 SGHDN and CDR2 FVKESK. The junction had 11 bases not matched to a gene; V was cut back by 0 bases and J by 10 bases. In DNA, the CDR3 is TGTGCCAGCAGCCAAGATTACGGGACTAGGGCACGCGAGCAGTTCTTC. Amino acid sequence: CASSQDYGTRAREQFF.

CDR3 region: CASSPRDGTSYNEQYF. CDR3 nucleotides: TGTGCCAGCAGCCCCCGGGACGGGACTAGCTACAATGAGCAGTACTTC. The J gene is TRBJ2-1, the V gene TRBV11-2, with TRBD2 matching 9 bases. The assigned J gene may be wrong: the sequence end matches TRBJ2-7 better. The CDR3 has 16 residues. Germline lookup yields CDR1 SGHAT and CDR2 FQNNGV.